The 10 T cell receptor beta chains presented below share a single source sample, sequenced in a study of shared clonotypes between healthy human individuals. Sequencing used immunoSEQ multiplex PCR; TCRdb keeps in-frame clones, though not all of them. This table holds about 2.2 million clones, 90% to 95% found once. As defined, naive CD8 cells were CD45RO-negative and positively selected for CCR7, with terminally differentiated effector memory CD45RA+ cells excluded. The sequenced material came from naive CD8+ T cells from PBMCs. These receptor sequences come from a man between 18 and 29 years old in good health. Some clones in this sample may be carry-over from other donors' samples.

The chain is built from TRBV6-5 and TRBJ2-7, with 8 positions matching TRBD2. The CDR3 length is 13 residues. CDR1 and CDR2 from the germline V gene are MNHEY and SVGAGI. V gave up 6 bases and J gave up 3 bases; unmatched junction bases: 4. Here the CDR3 DNA reads TGTGCCAGCAGGACCCGGGGGGGCTACGAGCAGTACTTC. Translated: CASRTRGGYEQYF.

The genes are TRBV7-8 and TRBJ1-1; 9 bases are a match to TRBD1. Trimming at V came to 5 bases and at J to 7 bases, leaving 17 bases not matched to a gene. The CDR3 length is 17 residues. Germline V lookup: CDR1 SGHVS, CDR2 FQNEAQ. The CDR3 DNA is TGTGCCAGCAGCCCCAAGGCGGGACAGGGATCTCTAAGTGAAGCTTTCTTT. Protein sequence: CASSPKAGQGSLSEAFF.

The chain combines TRBV27 with TRBJ2-1; 10 nucleotides line up with TRBD1. This CDR3 contains 17 residues. The germline V gene has CDR1 MNHEY and CDR2 SMNVEV (reference sequence). J gave up 0 bases and V 4 bases, and 6 bases lay outside the gene matches. The CDR3 region has the DNA TGTGCCAGCAGTTCAACGACAGGGGGCATCTCCTACAATGAGCAGTTCTTC. It is translated as CASSSTTGGISYNEQFF.

The V call is TRBV7-9, the J call TRBJ1-1, with D uncertain. CDR3 length equals 12 residues. The ends were cut back, 7 bases at V and 5 bases at J, with 11 bases in the middle. CDR1 and CDR2 from the germline V gene are SEHNR and FQNEAQ (reference sequence). The DNA of the CDR3 is TGTGCCAGCACTAGTTTTAGGACTGAAGCTTTCTTT. Its translation is CASTSFRTEAFF.

V gene TRBV5-4 combines with J gene TRBJ2-2; either TRBD1 or TRBD2 may supply D (5 bases each). There are 15 residues in the CDR3. Germline V lookup: CDR1 SGHNT, CDR2 YYREEE (reference sequence). V lost 3 bases and J lost 1, with 10 bases in between. The CDR3 nucleotides read TGTGCCAGCAGCTCGGGACCGGAGAACACCGGGGAGCTGTTTTTT. It yields the protein CASSSGPENTGELFF.

The chain joins TRBV19 to TRBJ2-7; the match to TRBD2 covers 10 bases. Per germline, CDR1 LNHDA and CDR2 SQIVND (reference sequence). Trimming cost V 2 bases and J 3 bases; bases outside gene matches: 7. The CDR3 sequence is 16 residues long. In DNA, the CDR3 is TGTGCCAGTAGTATAATAGGGCCTAGCGGGAGCTACGAGCAGTACTTC. Translated: CASSIIGPSGSYEQYF.

The J gene is TRBJ2-1, the V gene TRBV6-5; 10 nucleotides line up with TRBD1. CDR1 and CDR2 (germline): MNHEY, SVGAGI. CDR3 size: 14 residues. The trim removed 5 bases at V and 8 bases at J, leaving 6 bases unmatched. Written as DNA, the CDR3 is TGTGCCAGCAGTATCACGACAGGGGGCGATGAGCAGTTCTTC. Translation gives CASSITTGGDEQFF.

This chain uses TRBV5-1 with TRBJ2-3, with 9 positions matching TRBD2. The CDR3 totals 18 residues. CDR1 is SGHRS and CDR2 is YFSETQ in the germline V gene. The V gene end was trimmed by 3 bases and the J gene end by 2 bases; junction bases not matched to a gene: 13. The CDR3: CASSYAVQSGRNTDTQYF. The DNA of the CDR3 is TGCGCCAGCAGCTACGCTGTCCAAAGCGGGAGGAACACAGATACGCAGTATTTT.

This clone was recorded once. J is TRBJ1-1 and V is TRBV4-3; unclear D gene. CDR3 length equals 13 residues. CDR1 and CDR2 (germline): LGHNA, YSLEER. Trimming left V 5 bases short and J 5 bases short, with 12 bases between. CDR3 DNA sequence: TGCGCCAGCAGCGATTCGGTCCGGACTGAAGCTTTCTTT. It codes for CASSDSVRTEAFF.

The chain links TRBV5-5 to TRBJ1-1; the match to TRBD1 covers 7 bases. V lost 2 bases, J lost 4 bases, and 5 bases stayed unmatched. Germline V gene data show CDR1 as SGHKS and CDR2 as YYEKEE (reference sequence). The CDR3 is 14 amino acids. The CDR3 DNA is TGTGCCAGCAGCTTATGGACAGGATCCACTGAAGCTTTCTTT. Amino acid sequence: CASSLWTGSTEAFF.